This T cell receptor beta chain derives from a study of cytomegalovirus exposure and HLA in healthy donors. This clone was recorded a few times. Its specificity is not known. It was with 60 Vbeta and 13 Jbeta primers that the PCR ran. The method was immunoSEQ multiplex PCR; TCRdb's version includes in-frame clones alone and lacks a portion of them. The sample comprises about 190,000 clones, roughly four fifths of which are singletons, and around 2.1% rests with the top ten. Notes on the study in general: Researchers reported from a later analysis that most CMV-associated TCR beta chains appeared HLA-restricted. Overall, approximately 180 TCR beta chains were annotated as cytomegalovirus-associated.

The ends were cut back, 2 bases at V and 10 bases at J, with 6 bases in the middle. There are 11 residues in the CDR3. Germline loops: CDR1 MNHNY, CDR2 SVGAGI (reference sequence). The receptor was isolated from a woman under 30 in good health and CMV-seropositive. The sample taken for sequencing was PBMCs. The rearrangement joins TRBV6-6 to TRBJ2-1, with D possibly being TRBD2 (6 bases). The chain's CDR3 is CASSYGGEQFF. In DNA form, the CDR3 reads TGTGCCAGCAGTTACGGAGGGGAGCAGTTCTTC.